This section outlines one T cell receptor beta chain sequence together with its context. What it binds is unknown. These data are taken from a study of vaccination and CD4 T cells after COVID-19. Study context: Post-COVID sampling occurred a median around 97 days after diagnosis (range 35 to 161). Overlapping spike peptides served as the stimulus for the cells. These peptides came from SARS-CoV-2 and from the common cold coronaviruses HCoV-NL63, HCoV-OC43 and HCoV-229E.

Study conclusions and caveats: The median proportion of reactive clones detected only post-vaccination in convalescent patients was over 65%.

The germline gives CDR1 MNHEY, CDR2 SMNVEV (reference sequence). Unmatched junction bases numbered 8, after V lost 10 bases and J lost 1 base. The CDR3 extends over 14 amino acids. The Oncomine TCR Beta short-read assay sequenced DNA from cultured CD4+ T cells. Researchers extracted genomic DNA from CD4+ T cells that had been cultured. A single record per CDR3 protein comes from TCRdb applying MiXCR to the PCR reads. The table shows about 25,000 distinct CDR3 sequences, with roughly 38% occurring only once. The time point: late sampling 161 to 241 days after vaccination in a few convalescent patients. The treatment: approximately 9-day PBMC culture with coronavirus spike peptide pools or control peptides (ViraFEST assay).

Specimen: CD4+ T cells from blood, cultured in vitro, collected about 7 months after SARS-CoV-2 vaccination. V usage is TRBV27 and J usage is TRBJ2-3; TRBD2 agrees at 7 bases. The TCR comes from a human donor who had recovered from COVID-19. The CDR3 region is CATQRAGGTDTQYF. The CDR3 DNA reads TGTGCCACCCAGCGGGCGGGAGGCACAGATACGCAGTATTTT.